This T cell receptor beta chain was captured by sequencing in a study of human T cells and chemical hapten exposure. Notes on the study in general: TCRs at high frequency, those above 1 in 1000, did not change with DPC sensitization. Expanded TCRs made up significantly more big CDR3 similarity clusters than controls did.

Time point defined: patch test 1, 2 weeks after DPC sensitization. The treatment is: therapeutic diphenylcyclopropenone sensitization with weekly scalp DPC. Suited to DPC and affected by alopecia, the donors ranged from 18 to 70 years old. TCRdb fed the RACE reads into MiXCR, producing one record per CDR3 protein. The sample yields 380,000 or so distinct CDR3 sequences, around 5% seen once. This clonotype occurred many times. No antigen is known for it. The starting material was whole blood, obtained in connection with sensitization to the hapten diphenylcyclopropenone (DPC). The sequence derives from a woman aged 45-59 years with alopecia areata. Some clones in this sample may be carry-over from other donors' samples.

CDR3 sequence (DNA): TGTGCCAGCAGTAATCGGCGGGCTCCCTACGAGCAGTACTTC. It codes for CASSNRRAPYEQYF. V and J are TRBV28 and TRBJ2-7, with D perhaps TRBD2 (5 bases). The CDR3 loop spans 14 amino acids. V dropped 5 bases and J dropped 2 bases, with 13 bases sitting between them. Germline V gene lookup returns CDR1 MDHEN and CDR2 SYDVKM.